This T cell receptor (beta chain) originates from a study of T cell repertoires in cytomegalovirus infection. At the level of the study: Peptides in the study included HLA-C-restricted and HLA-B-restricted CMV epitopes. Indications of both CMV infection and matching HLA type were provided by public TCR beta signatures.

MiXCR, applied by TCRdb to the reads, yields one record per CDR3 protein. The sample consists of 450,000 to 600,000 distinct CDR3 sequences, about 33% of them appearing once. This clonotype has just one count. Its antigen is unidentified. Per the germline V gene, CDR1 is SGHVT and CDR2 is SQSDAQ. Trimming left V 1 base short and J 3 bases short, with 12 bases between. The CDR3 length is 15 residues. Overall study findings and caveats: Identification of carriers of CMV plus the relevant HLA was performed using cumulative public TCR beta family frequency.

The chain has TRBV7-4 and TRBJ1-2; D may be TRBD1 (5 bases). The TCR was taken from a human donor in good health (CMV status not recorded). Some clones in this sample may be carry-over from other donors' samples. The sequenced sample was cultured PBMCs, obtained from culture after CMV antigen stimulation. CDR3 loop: CASSLVAGGDYGYTF. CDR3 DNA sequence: TGTGCCAGCAGCTTAGTGGCCGGGGGGGACTATGGCTACACCTTC.